This T cell receptor (beta chain) came from a study of cytomegalovirus exposure and HLA in healthy donors. V was trimmed by 4 bases and J by 7 bases, leaving 17 bases between them. CDR1 is SGHNT, CDR2 YYREEE, per germline (reference sequence). The CDR3 is made up of 14 amino acids. This clone was recorded once. Researchers ran the PCR with 60 Vbeta and 13 Jbeta primers. Only in-frame clones appear in the TCRdb table, and some are missing; sequencing was by immunoSEQ multiplex PCR. Of nearly 95,000 clones in the sample, roughly 79% were seen once. The J gene is TRBJ1-2, the V gene TRBV5-4; D is undetermined. The source of this sequence is a woman aged 40 to 50 in good health and CMV-seronegative. The sequenced material came from PBMCs. CDR3 protein: CASSPRPTPGGYTF. CDR3 bases: TGTGCCAGCAGCCCCCGCCCGACCCCAGGTGGCTACACCTTC.